These T cell receptor beta chains were read from a single sample in a study of blood T cell repertoires in COVID-19. Sequenced by immunoSEQ multiplex PCR; TCRdb stores in-frame clones only, minus some. The repertoire has about 210,000 clones, around nine tenths of them found once; the top ten carry 1.5%. The sequenced material came from peripheral blood. The receptors derive from a young man with active or convalescent COVID-19. Both conserved end residues are part of each CDR3. The order of the fields is J gene, CDR3 length, D gene, clone size, V gene, CDR3 protein, CDR3 DNA. A D gene is named only where the DNA matches it firmly. Clone size, where shown, is once, few, many, or a class for clones that have expanded.

j_call: TRBJ2-4; cdr3_length: 15; d_call: TRBD1; clone_size: .; v_call: TRBV2; cdr3_aa: CASIRDRVGKNIQYF; cdr3_nt: TGTGCCAGCATTCGAGACAGGGTCGGCAAAAACATTCAGTACTTC
j_call: TRBJ2-2; cdr3_length: 15; d_call: TRBD1; clone_size: few; v_call: TRBV10-2; cdr3_aa: CASRDRGMDRRELFF; cdr3_nt: TGCGCCAGCAGAGACAGGGGGATGGACCGCCGGGAGCTGTTTTTT
j_call: TRBJ1-5; cdr3_length: 13; d_call: TRBD1; clone_size: .; v_call: TRBV6-6; cdr3_aa: CASSYDRAQPQHF; cdr3_nt: TGTGCCAGCAGTTACGACAGGGCTCAGCCCCAGCATTTT
j_call: TRBJ2-1; cdr3_length: 15; d_call: TRBD2; clone_size: .; v_call: TRBV7-6; cdr3_aa: CASSLVPSGPNEQFF; cdr3_nt: TGTGCCAGCAGCTTAGTCCCTAGCGGTCCTAATGAGCAGTTCTTC
j_call: TRBJ2-2; cdr3_length: 18; d_call: .; clone_size: .; v_call: TRBV11-2; cdr3_aa: CASSLGAGQVLNTGELFF; cdr3_nt: TGTGCCAGCAGCTTAGGAGCGGGACAGGTTCTGAACACCGGGGAGCTGTTTTTT
j_call: TRBJ2-2; cdr3_length: 15; d_call: .; clone_size: .; v_call: TRBV10-2; cdr3_aa: CASSEALAWVGELFF; cdr3_nt: TGCGCCAGCAGTGAAGCACTAGCCTGGGTCGGGGAGCTGTTTTTT
j_call: TRBJ1-2; cdr3_length: 14; d_call: .; clone_size: .; v_call: TRBV5-1; cdr3_aa: CASSLYRESDGYTF; cdr3_nt: TGCGCCAGCAGCTTATACAGGGAAAGTGATGGCTACACCTTC
j_call: TRBJ1-1; cdr3_length: 15; d_call: TRBD1; clone_size: .; v_call: TRBV5-6; cdr3_aa: CASSPGDRMNTEAFF; cdr3_nt: TGTGCCAGCAGCCCCGGGGACAGAATGAACACTGAAGCTTTCTTT
j_call: TRBJ1-2; cdr3_length: 15; d_call: TRBD1; clone_size: once; v_call: TRBV5-1; cdr3_aa: CASSNLDRGLDGYTF; cdr3_nt: TGCGCCAGCAGCAATCTGGACAGGGGGCTCGATGGCTACACCTTC
j_call: TRBJ2-5; cdr3_length: 14; d_call: .; clone_size: .; v_call: TRBV11-3; cdr3_aa: CASSTRGVQETQYF; cdr3_nt: TGTGCCAGCAGCACCCGAGGAGTCCAAGAGACCCAGTACTTC
j_call: TRBJ1-1; cdr3_length: 13; d_call: .; clone_size: .; v_call: TRBV6-2/TRBV6-3; cdr3_aa: CASSTLAGTEAFF; cdr3_nt: TGTGCCAGCAGTACCTTGGCGGGCACTGAAGCTTTCTTT
j_call: TRBJ1-3; cdr3_length: 15; d_call: .; clone_size: once; v_call: TRBV19; cdr3_aa: CASSSTGTKGNTIYF; cdr3_nt: TGTGCCAGTAGTAGCACAGGGACGAAAGGAAACACCATATATTTT
j_call: TRBJ1-5; cdr3_length: 15; d_call: .; clone_size: .; v_call: TRBV19; cdr3_aa: CASTSTGSTDQPQHF; cdr3_nt: TGTGCCAGTACCTCTACAGGGTCTACCGACCAGCCCCAGCATTTT
j_call: TRBJ2-2; cdr3_length: 16; d_call: TRBD2; clone_size: .; v_call: TRBV5-4; cdr3_aa: CASSLMAGVNTGELFF; cdr3_nt: TGTGCCAGCAGCTTGATGGCGGGAGTCAACACCGGGGAGCTGTTTTTT
j_call: TRBJ1-1; cdr3_length: 15; d_call: .; clone_size: .; v_call: TRBV18; cdr3_aa: CASSWTDSRNTEAFF; cdr3_nt: TGTGCCAGCTCATGGACGGACAGTAGGAACACTGAAGCTTTCTTT
j_call: TRBJ1-5; cdr3_length: 16; d_call: TRBD1; clone_size: .; v_call: TRBV7-6; cdr3_aa: CASSLGQGLSGQPQHF; cdr3_nt: TGTGCCAGCAGCCTTGGACAGGGGCTCTCGGGGCAGCCCCAGCATTTT
j_call: TRBJ2-1; cdr3_length: 15; d_call: TRBD1; clone_size: once; v_call: TRBV5-1; cdr3_aa: CASSFEQGGYNEQFF; cdr3_nt: TGCGCCAGCAGCTTCGAACAGGGGGGCTACAATGAGCAGTTCTTC
j_call: TRBJ1-1; cdr3_length: 15; d_call: TRBD1; clone_size: .; v_call: TRBV3-1/TRBV3-2; cdr3_aa: CASSQGGQGNTEAFF; cdr3_nt: TGTGCCAGCAGCCAAGGGGGACAGGGGAACACTGAAGCTTTCTTT
j_call: TRBJ1-5; cdr3_length: 14; d_call: .; clone_size: .; v_call: TRBV25-1; cdr3_aa: CASSDGRRGQPQHF; cdr3_nt: TGTGCCAGCAGTGACGGCAGGCGAGGGCAGCCCCAGCATTTT
j_call: TRBJ2-1; cdr3_length: 14; d_call: .; clone_size: once; v_call: TRBV19; cdr3_aa: CASSIASSYNEQFF; cdr3_nt: TGTGCCAGTAGTATAGCGAGCTCCTACAATGAGCAGTTCTTC
j_call: TRBJ2-3; cdr3_length: 15; d_call: TRBD2; clone_size: .; v_call: TRBV15; cdr3_aa: CATSRWREPTDTQYF; cdr3_nt: TGTGCCACCAGCAGATGGCGGGAGCCCACAGATACGCAGTATTTT
j_call: TRBJ1-4; cdr3_length: 12; d_call: .; clone_size: once; v_call: TRBV19; cdr3_aa: CASTQGSGKLFF; cdr3_nt: TGTGCCAGTACCCAGGGGTCTGGAAAACTGTTTTTT
j_call: TRBJ2-5; cdr3_length: 15; d_call: .; clone_size: .; v_call: TRBV19; cdr3_aa: CASSIGSPGGETQYF; cdr3_nt: TGTGCCAGTAGTATAGGGAGCCCCGGGGGAGAGACCCAGTACTTC
j_call: TRBJ1-1; cdr3_length: 13; d_call: TRBD1; clone_size: .; v_call: TRBV6-6; cdr3_aa: CASRSGGGSEAFF; cdr3_nt: TGTGCCAGCAGATCAGGGGGTGGGTCTGAAGCTTTCTTT
j_call: TRBJ1-6; cdr3_length: 15; d_call: .; clone_size: .; v_call: TRBV7-9; cdr3_aa: CASSLGQAPYSPLHF; cdr3_nt: TGTGCCAGCAGCTTAGGACAGGCCCCCTATTCACCCCTCCACTTT
j_call: TRBJ2-7; cdr3_length: 19; d_call: TRBD2; clone_size: .; v_call: TRBV15; cdr3_aa: CATSREGLAGGYKGSEQYF; cdr3_nt: TGTGCCACCAGCAGAGAAGGACTAGCGGGAGGCTACAAAGGCTCCGAGCAGTACTTC
j_call: TRBJ1-5; cdr3_length: 16; d_call: .; clone_size: .; v_call: TRBV27; cdr3_aa: CASSSLGDHGSQPQHF; cdr3_nt: TGTGCCAGCAGTTCACTCGGGGATCACGGGTCTCAGCCCCAGCATTTT
j_call: TRBJ1-4; cdr3_length: 13; d_call: .; clone_size: .; v_call: TRBV30; cdr3_aa: CAWSVGRREKLFF; cdr3_nt: TGTGCCTGGAGTGTTGGGAGGCGGGAAAAACTGTTTTTT
j_call: TRBJ2-1; cdr3_length: 14; d_call: TRBD1; clone_size: .; v_call: TRBV9; cdr3_aa: CASSVVGGSGEQFF; cdr3_nt: TGTGCCAGCAGCGTAGTAGGGGGCTCCGGTGAGCAGTTCTTC
j_call: TRBJ2-2; cdr3_length: 14; d_call: .; clone_size: few; v_call: TRBV6-4; cdr3_aa: CASSDDGSTGELFF; cdr3_nt: TGTGCCAGCAGTGACGACGGGTCCACCGGGGAGCTGTTTTTT